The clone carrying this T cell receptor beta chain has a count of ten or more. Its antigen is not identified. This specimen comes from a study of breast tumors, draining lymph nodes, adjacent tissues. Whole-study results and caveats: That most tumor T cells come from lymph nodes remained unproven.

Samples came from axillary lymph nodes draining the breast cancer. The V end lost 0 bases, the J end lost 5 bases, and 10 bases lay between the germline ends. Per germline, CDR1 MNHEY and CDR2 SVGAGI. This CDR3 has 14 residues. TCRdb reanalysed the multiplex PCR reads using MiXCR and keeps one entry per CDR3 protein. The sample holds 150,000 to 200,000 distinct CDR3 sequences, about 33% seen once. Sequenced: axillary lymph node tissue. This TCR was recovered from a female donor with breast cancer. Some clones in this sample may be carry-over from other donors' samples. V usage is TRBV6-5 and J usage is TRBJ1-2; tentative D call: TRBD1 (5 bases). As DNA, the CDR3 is TGTGCCAGCAGTTACTCGCCGACAGCTTATGGCTACACCTTC. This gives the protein CASSYSPTAYGYTF.